This TCR beta chain was documented in a study of blood T cells in healthy people across ages. Using a J-beta primer mix together with a sample-barcoded 5' primer, a second PCR was run for about 7 to 12 cycles. TCRdb re-derived calls from the 5' RACE reads in MiXCR, one entry per CDR3 protein. The data contain about a million distinct CDR3 sequences, 48% of them seen just once; the ten biggest clones take up about an eighth. The CDR3 has 18 residues. The chain is built from TRBV12-3 or TRBV12-4 and TRBJ2-1; 11 nucleotides agree with TRBD1. Matching the DNA end better, TRBJ2-7 makes the J call doubtful. The sequence was collected from a man aged 25-40 years in good health. The sequenced sample consisted of blood. As DNA, the CDR3 is TGTGCCAGCAGTTTAGCGGCCGGACAGGGGGCCGGGATATACGAGCAGTACTTC. Protein sequence: CASSLAAGQGAGIYEQYF.